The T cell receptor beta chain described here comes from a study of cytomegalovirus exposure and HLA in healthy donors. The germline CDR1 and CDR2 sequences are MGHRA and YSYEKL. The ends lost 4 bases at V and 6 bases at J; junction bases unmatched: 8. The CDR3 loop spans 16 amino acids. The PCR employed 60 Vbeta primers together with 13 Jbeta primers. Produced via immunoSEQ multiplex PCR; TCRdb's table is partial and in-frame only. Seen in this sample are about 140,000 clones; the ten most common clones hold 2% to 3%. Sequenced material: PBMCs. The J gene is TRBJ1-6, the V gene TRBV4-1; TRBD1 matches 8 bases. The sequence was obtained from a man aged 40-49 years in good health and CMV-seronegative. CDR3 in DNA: TGCGCCAGCAGCCGAGGGGCAGGGGGCGTTAATTCACCCCTCCACTTT. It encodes CASSRGAGGVNSPLHF.